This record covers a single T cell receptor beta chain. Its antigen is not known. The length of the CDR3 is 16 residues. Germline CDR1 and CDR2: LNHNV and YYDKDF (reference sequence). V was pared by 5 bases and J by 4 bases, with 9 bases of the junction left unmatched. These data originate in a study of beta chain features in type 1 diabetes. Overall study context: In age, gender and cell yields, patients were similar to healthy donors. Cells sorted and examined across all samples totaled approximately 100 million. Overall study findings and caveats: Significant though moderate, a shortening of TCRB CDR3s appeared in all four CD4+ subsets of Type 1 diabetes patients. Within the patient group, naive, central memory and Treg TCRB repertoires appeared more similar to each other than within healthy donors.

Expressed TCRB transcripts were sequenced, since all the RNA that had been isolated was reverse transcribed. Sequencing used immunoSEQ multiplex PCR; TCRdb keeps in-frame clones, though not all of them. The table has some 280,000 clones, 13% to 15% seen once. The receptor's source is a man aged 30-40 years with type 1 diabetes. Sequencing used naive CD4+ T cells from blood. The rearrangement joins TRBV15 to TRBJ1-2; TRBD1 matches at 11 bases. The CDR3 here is CATSLTSGTGGYGYTF. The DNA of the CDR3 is TGTGCCACCAGCTTAACCTCCGGGACAGGGGGCTATGGCTACACCTTC. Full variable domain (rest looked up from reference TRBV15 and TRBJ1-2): DAMVIQNPRYQVTQFGKPVTLSCSQTLNHNVMYWYQQKSSQAPKLLFHYYDKDFNNEADTPDNFQSRRPNTSFCFLDIRSPGLGDTAMYLCATSLTSGTGGYGYTFGSGTRLTVV.